A selection of T cell receptor beta chains follows, all from one sample in a study of OX40 agonist ivuxolimab in advanced cancers. Sequencing used immunoSEQ multiplex PCR; TCRdb keeps in-frame clones, though not all of them. The table includes tens of thousands of clones, around 86% detected once. Sequences were derived from CD4+ or CD8+ T cells sorted from blood, sampled in a trial of the OX40 agonist ivuxolimab. The receptors derive from an adult with an advanced solid tumor such as melanoma, head and neck, liver or kidney cancer. The CDR3 runs from the conserved cysteine through the conserved F or W. D genes are given only for firm matches. Size is omitted from some rows. Given values are once, few, many or a class for expanded clones.

once,TRBJ2-7,17,TRBD2,TRBV28,TGTGCCAGCAGTTTTCCCCAACTAGCGGGATACTCCTACGAGCAGTACTTC,CASSFPQLAGYSYEQYF
NA,TRBJ2-6,15,NA,TRBV10-3,TGTGCCATCAGTGCTCAGGGCTCTGGGGCCAACGTCCTGACTTTC,CAISAQGSGANVLTF
NA,TRBJ1-2,15,TRBD1,TRBV5-5,TGTGCCAGCAGCTACGTCTGGGCAGGGGGTGATGGCTACACCTTC,CASSYVWAGGDGYTF
NA,TRBJ1-4,15,NA,TRBV11-2,TGTGCCAGCAGCTTCGGACCTGCAACTAATGAAAAACTGTTTTTT,CASSFGPATNEKLFF
NA,TRBJ2-1,12,NA,TRBV13,TGTGCCAGCAGCTTAGTGGGGAATGAGCAGTTCTTC,CASSLVGNEQFF
NA,TRBJ1-1,13,NA,TRBV30,TGTGCCTGGACGGGAGACATGAACACTGAAGCTTTCTTT,CAWTGDMNTEAFF
NA,TRBJ2-5,14,TRBD1,TRBV28,TGTGCCAGCAATGATCCGGGACAGCAAGAGACCCAGTACTTC,CASNDPGQQETQYF
NA,TRBJ1-3,16,NA,TRBV6-6,TGTGCCAGCAGTTACCTGCTAGGGGACGACGGAAACACCATATATTTT,CASSYLLGDDGNTIYF
NA,TRBJ2-2,15,NA,TRBV6-1,TGTGCCAGCTACCGGGACACTCTATCTACCGGGGAGCTGTTTTTT,CASYRDTLSTGELFF
NA,TRBJ2-1,14,TRBD1,TRBV4-1,TGCGCCAGCAGCCAAAGGGGACAGGTTAATGAGCAGTTCTTC,CASSQRGQVNEQFF
NA,TRBJ2-7,13,NA,TRBV1,TGCACCAGCAGCCCGACAGTCTCCTACGAGCAGTACTTC,CTSSPTVSYEQYF
NA,TRBJ2-1,16,NA,TRBV14,TGTGCCAGCAGCCAAGATTCAGGAGTGTCCATCCGTGAGCAGTTCTTC,CASSQDSGVSIREQFF